A single T cell receptor beta chain is shown here with its context. These data originate in a study of blood T cell repertoires in COVID-19. Germline CDR1 MDHEN, CDR2 SYDVKM. The CDR3 totals 13 residues. Only in-frame clones appear in the TCRdb table, and some are missing; sequencing was by immunoSEQ multiplex PCR. The repertoire holds about 89,000 clones, with approximately 79% as singletons. The TCR sequence derives from a woman at least 80 years old with acute or convalescent COVID-19. What was sequenced was peripheral blood. J is TRBJ1-2 and V is TRBV28; D gene unclear. CDR3 residues: CFTARRGNYGYTF. In nucleotides, the CDR3 is TGTTTCACCGCACGGAGAGGGAACTATGGCTACACCTTC.